This T cell receptor (beta chain) stems from a study of blood T cell repertoires in COVID-19. On the study more broadly: The samples span acute and convalescent COVID-19 from the United States, Italy and Spain. T cells, B-cell-depleted T cells, or PBMCs supplied cDNA or gDNA.

Per the original methods: Nucleated cell counts were estimated from reference gene primer amplification. TCRdb's table, derived via immunoSEQ multiplex PCR, lists solely in-frame clones and lacks some. Clonal size and the V and J genes are those of that table, whereas D and trimming came from the DNA. The profile covers about 150,000 clones, with approximately 88% appearing a single time and approximately 2.9% taken by the ten largest. The sequence came from a woman in her fifties or sixties with acute or convalescent COVID-19. The sample was peripheral blood.

The CDR3 sequence is CASSPPQSYGYTF. As DNA, the CDR3 is TGTGCCAGCAGTCCCCCACAGAGTTATGGCTACACCTTC. This chain links TRBV28 with TRBJ1-2; no definite D call. The CDR3 contains 13 residues. Germline V gene lookup returns CDR1 MDHEN and CDR2 SYDVKM. V gave up 5 bases and J gave up 5 bases, with 12 bases separating them.